This section outlines one TCR beta chain sequence together with its context. This CDR3 spans 14 amino acids. V lost 2 bases to trimming and J lost 6 bases, with 10 bases between them. Germline CDR1 MRHNA, CDR2 SNTAGT. This sample was taken from a study of OX40 agonist ivuxolimab in advanced cancers. Measured with immunoSEQ multiplex PCR; TCRdb has only the in-frame clones, and not every one. Among approximately 70,000 clones listed, around 88% were seen once. This clonotype originated in an adult with an advanced solid tumor such as melanoma, head and neck, liver or kidney cancer. The specimen was CD4+ or CD8+ T cells sorted from blood, collected in a trial of the OX40 agonist ivuxolimab. V usage is TRBV6-4 and J usage is TRBJ2-2, with D unclear. CDR3 sequence: CASSDEGFAGELFF. As DNA, the CDR3 is TGTGCCAGCAGTGACGAAGGGTTTGCCGGGGAGCTGTTTTTT.